The sequence of this T cell receptor beta chain was determined in a study of neurological immune-mediated disorders. Study summary: The approximately 35 multiple sclerosis patients comprised 31 relapsing-remitting and 3 secondary progressive cases. Study observations and caveats: The absence of any CDR3 amino acid sequence shared by expanded clones across subjects suggests that repertoires were private in all groups.

A single run covered 15-18 subjects with over 170 million TCR-beta sequences. From the 5' RACE reads, TCRdb called clonotypes with MiXCR, one entry per CDR3 protein. The sample has some 65,000 distinct CDR3 sequences, 4% to 6% seen once. Trimming stripped 6 bases from V and 4 bases from J, with 13 bases between. The CDR3 has 13 amino acids. Germline V gene data show CDR1 as SGHKS and CDR2 as YYEKEE (reference sequence). The sample holds many counts of this clonotype. Its target is not known. The unsorted libraries had their origin in 2 million PBMCs stored at -80 C. The sequence was obtained from a young woman with multiple sclerosis. Specimen: PBMCs. The V call is TRBV5-5, the J call TRBJ1-2; D not certain. CDR3 coding DNA: TGTGCCAGCACCCCCGGTGGCAGCTATGGCTACACCTTC. This gives the protein CASTPGGSYGYTF.